This TCR beta chain derives from a study of synovial regulatory T cells in juvenile arthritis. Germline V lookup: CDR1 SGHAT, CDR2 FQDESV (reference sequence). This CDR3 contains 15 residues. This entry has no DNA. Study findings and constraints: Inflammation-associated Treg cells in blood had less TCR diversity than the remaining blood Treg cells. Synovial Tregs shared more CDR3 sequences with iaTregs than other blood Tregs. Across patients, iaTreg TCR repertoires were mostly private, partly shared with synovial Teff and blood CPL.

Clones were sequenced by immunoSEQ multiplex PCR, and TCRdb holds only the in-frame ones, with some missing. This sample's clone table lists around 9,500 clones. With regard to this clone: Its target is unknown.

The sequenced sample consisted of Treg cells from blood. Sample subset: remaining (HLA-DR-negative) circulating blood Treg cells. This sequence originates from a donor between 2 and 29 years old with juvenile idiopathic arthritis. The chain joins TRBV11-1 to TRBJ2-7. The CDR3 sequence: CASSLPSRGPYEQYF.